This T cell receptor (beta chain) derives from a study of cytomegalovirus exposure and HLA in healthy donors. Points from the study as a whole: Later examination showed HLA-associated TCR beta chains had greater clonal expansion than equally common others.

The PCR ran on 60 Vbeta and 13 Jbeta primers. Assay: immunoSEQ multiplex PCR; the TCRdb copy retains only in-frame clones and omits some. The table shows tens of thousands of clones, with approximately 63% occurring only once. The ends were cut back, 1 base at V and 4 bases at J, with 11 bases in the middle. CDR3 length equals 14 residues. In germline, CDR1 is SGHVS, CDR2 FNYEAQ. In the case of this clone: What it recognizes is unknown.

The rearrangement uses TRBV7-6 and TRBJ2-7; TRBD1 is a possible D gene (5 bases). This TCR derives from a woman between 45 and 65 years old in good health and CMV-seropositive. The sample consisted of PBMCs. The CDR3 loop is CASSLDPGSYEQYF. The CDR3 nucleotides are TGTGCCAGCAGCTTAGACCCAGGGTCGTACGAGCAGTACTTC.